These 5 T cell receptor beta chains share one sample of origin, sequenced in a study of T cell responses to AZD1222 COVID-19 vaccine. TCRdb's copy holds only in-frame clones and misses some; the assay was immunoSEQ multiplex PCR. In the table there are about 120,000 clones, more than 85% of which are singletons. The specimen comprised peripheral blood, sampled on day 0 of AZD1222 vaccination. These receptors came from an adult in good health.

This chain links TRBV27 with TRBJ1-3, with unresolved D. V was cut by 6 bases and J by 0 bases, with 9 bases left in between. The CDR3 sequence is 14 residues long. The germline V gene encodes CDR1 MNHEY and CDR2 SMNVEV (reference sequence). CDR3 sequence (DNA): TGTGCCAGCAGCCTTAGTTCCTCTGGAAACACCATATATTTT. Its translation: CASSLSSSGNTIYF.

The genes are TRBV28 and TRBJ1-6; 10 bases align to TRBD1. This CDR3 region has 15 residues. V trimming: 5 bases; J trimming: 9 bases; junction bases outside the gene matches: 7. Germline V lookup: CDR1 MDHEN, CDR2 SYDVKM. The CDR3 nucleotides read TGTGCCAGCAGTCCCTCCGGGACAGGGGTTTCACCCCTCCACTTT. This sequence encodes CASSPSGTGVSPLHF.

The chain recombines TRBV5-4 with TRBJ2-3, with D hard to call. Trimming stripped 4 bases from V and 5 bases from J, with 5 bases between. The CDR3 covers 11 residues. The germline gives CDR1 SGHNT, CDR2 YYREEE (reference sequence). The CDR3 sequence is CASSNRDTQYF. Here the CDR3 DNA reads TGTGCCAGCAGCAACCGAGATACGCAGTATTTT. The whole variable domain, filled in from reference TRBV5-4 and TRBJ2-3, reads ETGVTQSPTHLIKTRGQQVTLRCSSQSGHNTVSWYQQALGQGPQFIFQYYREEENGRGNFPPRFSGLQFPNYSSELNVNALELDDSALYLCASSNRDTQYFGPGTRLTVL.

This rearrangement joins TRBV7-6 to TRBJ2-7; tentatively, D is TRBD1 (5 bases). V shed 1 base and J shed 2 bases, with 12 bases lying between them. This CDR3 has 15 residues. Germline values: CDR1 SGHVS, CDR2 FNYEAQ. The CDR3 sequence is CASSLGAGPTYEQYF. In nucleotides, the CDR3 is TGTGCCAGCAGCTTAGGGGCAGGGCCGACCTACGAGCAGTACTTC.

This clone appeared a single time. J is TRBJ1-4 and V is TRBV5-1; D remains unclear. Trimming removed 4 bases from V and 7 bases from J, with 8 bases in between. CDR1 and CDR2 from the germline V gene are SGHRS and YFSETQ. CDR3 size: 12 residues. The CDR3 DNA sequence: TGCGCCAGCAGCAATAACGGTGAAAAACTGTTTTTT. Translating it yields CASSNNGEKLFF. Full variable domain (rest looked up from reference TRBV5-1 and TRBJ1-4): KAGVTQTPRYLIKTRGQQVTLSCSPISGHRSVSWYQQTPGQGLQFLFEYFSETQRNKGNFPGRFSGRQFSNSRSEMNVSTLELGDSALYLCASSNNGEKLFFGSGTQLSVL.